This T cell receptor (beta chain) derives from a study of cytomegalovirus exposure and HLA in healthy donors. General study results and limits: Rarity held for most TCR sequences, but there were some public TCRs that occurred in many donors. That first-cohort TCR clusters tended to co-occur in the 95 to 150 validation repertoires was found in a later analysis. Some TCR beta chains (roughly 160 of them) were listed as cytomegalovirus-associated.

Per germline, CDR1 LNHDA and CDR2 SQIVND (reference sequence). There are 11 residues in the CDR3. V lost 8 bases, J lost 4 bases, and 8 bases lay in between. Comments on this clone: The antigen remains undetermined.

Clones were read by immunoSEQ multiplex PCR, and TCRdb kept only the in-frame ones, dropping some. The sample lists roughly 68,000 clones, about 96% occurring once. This clonotype originated in a man aged 18 to 29 in good health and CMV-seronegative. The chain joins TRBV19 to TRBJ1-1, with D possibly being TRBD1 (6 bases). Sequenced material: PBMCs. CDR3 nucleotide sequence: TGTGCCAGTGGCAGGGGCACTGAAGCTTTCTTT. As protein: CASGRGTEAFF.